The 10 T cell receptor beta chains below all came from one sample that was sequenced in a study of T-cell reconstitution after alpha-beta-depleted transplantation in children. TCRbeta library construction was performed incorporating unique molecular identifiers. MiXCR was run by TCRdb on the PCR reads, yielding one entry per CDR3 protein. The sample contains about 900,000 distinct CDR3 sequences, about 29% of which appear only once. Sequencing used PBMCs, mostly from graft donor cells, obtained 360 days after TCRalphabeta/CD19-depleted stem cell transplant. Receptors were obtained from a boy in the first two years of life who had a stem cell transplant for SCID, so the T cells may come from the graft donor.

This clonotype was counted many times. The rearrangement links TRBV12-3 or TRBV12-4 to TRBJ2-4; maybe TRBD2 (5 bases). V was shortened by 3 bases and J by 0 bases, with 6 bases between the two germline ends. The CDR3 covers 14 residues. CDR3: CASSFGGAKNIQYF. The CDR3 DNA sequence: TGTGCCAGCAGTTTTGGAGGAGCCAAAAACATTCAGTACTTC.

V is TRBV20-1 and J is TRBJ2-5; the D call may be TRBD1 or TRBD2 (5 bases each). The germline gives CDR1 DFQATT, CDR2 SNEGSKA (reference sequence). Trimming removed 0 bases at V and 1 base at J, with 21 bases between. The CDR3 has 18 residues. CDR3 in DNA: TGCAGTGCTAGAGATTTTTGGCAGGGCTGGGGGACCCAAGAGACCCAGTACTTC. It codes for CSARDFWQGWGTQETQYF.

J is TRBJ2-1 and V is TRBV7-2, with 12 positions matching TRBD1. The CDR3 is 17 amino acids. From germline, CDR1 is SGHTA and CDR2 FQGNSA. Trimming at V came to 1 base and at J to 2 bases, leaving 3 bases not matched to a gene. CDR3 coding DNA: TGTGCCAGCAGCTTAGGAGGGACAGGGGGCCCCTACAATGAGCAGTTCTTC. It codes for CASSLGGTGGPYNEQFF.

This clonotype appeared a few times. J is TRBJ2-1 and V is TRBV30; either TRBD1 or TRBD2 may fit D (5 bases each). V dropped 6 bases and J dropped 9 bases, with 18 bases sitting between them. Germline V CDR1 and CDR2: GTSNPN, SVGIG (reference sequence). CDR3 length: 13 amino acids. The CDR3 loop is CACSGPGEGEQFF. The CDR3 DNA sequence: TGTGCCTGTTCAGGGCCAGGAGAGGGTGAGCAGTTCTTC.

V is TRBV20-1 and J is TRBJ2-3, with unresolved D. The CDR3 consists of 10 residues. V lost 8 bases to trimming and J lost 8 bases, with 11 bases between them. Per germline, CDR1 DFQATT and CDR2 SNEGSKA (reference sequence). The CDR3 region has the DNA TGCAGTATAGTCTCTGGTACGCAGTATTTT. Translation gives CSIVSGTQYF.

The chain combines TRBV7-2 with TRBJ2-7; D may correspond to TRBD1 or TRBD2 (7 bases each). Trimming pared 5 bases from V and 3 bases from J, leaving 17 bases between. The CDR3 runs to 15 residues. Germline values: CDR1 SGHTA, CDR2 FQGNSA. CDR3: CASSPRGGRYYEQYF. The CDR3 nucleotides read TGTGCCAGCAGCCCCAGGGGGGGCCGGTACTACGAGCAGTACTTC.

This clonotype showed up just a few times. This rearrangement joins TRBV20-1 to TRBJ2-5; 7 bases line up with TRBD1. This CDR3 has 13 residues. Germline CDR1 is DFQATT and CDR2 is SNEGSKA (reference sequence). Trimming took 7 bases from V and 3 from J; bases not matched to a gene: 8. The CDR3 region has the DNA TGCAGTGGAGAAGGGGGCGCGGAAGAGACCCAGTACTTC. Translating gives CSGEGGAEETQYF.

This clonotype was recorded a few times. CDR3 sequence: CASSQGQGGSGANVLTF. In nucleotides, the CDR3 is TGCGCCAGCAGCCAAGGGCAGGGGGGCTCTGGGGCCAACGTCCTGACTTTC. The J gene is TRBJ2-6, the V gene TRBV4-1; perhaps TRBD1 as D (7 bases). V was cut by 1 base and J by 0 bases, with 10 bases left in between. The CDR3 is 17 amino acids. Per the germline V gene, CDR1 is MGHRA and CDR2 is YSYEKL.

This chain links TRBV7-9 with TRBJ1-2, with 7 bases fitting TRBD1. CDR3 length: 15 amino acids. Germline V gives CDR1 SEHNR, CDR2 FQNEAQ (reference sequence). V was clipped by 4 bases and J by 4 bases; unmatched bases: 9. This chain's CDR3 is CASSYRQGLSYGYTF. CDR3 DNA: TGTGCCAGCAGCTACAGACAGGGACTGTCCTATGGCTACACCTTC. Combining the CDR3 with reference TRBV7-9 and TRBJ1-2 gives the whole variable domain DTGVSQNPRHKITKRGQNVTFRCDPISEHNRLYWYRQTLGQGPEFLTYFQNEAQLEKSRLLSDRFSAERPKGSFSTLEIQRTEQGDSAMYLCASSYRQGLSYGYTFGSGTRLTVV.

This rearrangement joins TRBV10-3 to TRBJ2-7, with D possibly being TRBD1 (5 bases). The CDR3 totals 11 residues. V shed 5 bases and J shed 6 bases, with 8 bases lying between them. The germline V gene has CDR1 ENHRY and CDR2 SYGVKD. CDR3 protein: CAISTRVEQYF. In nucleotides, the CDR3 is TGTGCCATCAGTACCAGGGTCGAGCAGTACTTC.